This record looks at one T cell receptor (beta chain) sequence and its context. It has no known antigen specificity. No much larger clonotype is one base removed from it; base qualities were not supplied. The data belong to a study (dated by TCRdb to the mid-2010s). Preparation of the library involved RT-PCR. Sequenced on an Illumina MiSeq. Starting from the raw public reads, TCRdb applied fastp trimming at Q25, assembled clones with MiXCR and retained in-frame beta chains. Every CDR3 protein is listed once, alongside the most common genes and DNA of its rows. This sample gives approximately 720,000 distinct CDR3 sequences in total; 14% of them show up just once. The ten biggest clones cover around 3.3% of the sample. The clonotype comes from a female donor in good health, serving as a healthy control. Source material: memory CD4+ T cells from blood.

In nucleotides, the sequence is TGTGCCAGCACTACACAGGAGATCCCCTCCTACGAGCAGTACTTC. This yields the protein CASTTQEIPSYEQYF. Recombination connected TRBV6-2 or TRBV6-3 to TRBJ2-7, with a weak D call of TRBD1 (5 bases match). CDR3 length: 15 amino acids, cysteine to phenylalanine. Of all the DNA, just the CDR3 is kept, 45 bases in frame from base 1. The germline V gene sets CDR1 to MNHEY and CDR2 to SVGEGT. The germline ends are 16 bases apart after V is trimmed by 7 bases and J by 0 bases.